The 18 T cell receptor beta chains below all came from one sample that was sequenced in a study of shared clonotypes between healthy human individuals. TCRdb keeps only in-frame clones here, not all; method: immunoSEQ multiplex PCR. The data hold around 940,000 clones, with 70% to 85% observed a single time. The sample consisted of memory CD4+ T cells sorted from blood. Subset given: CD45RA-negative fraction. The receptors come from a man between 18 and 29 years old in good health.

The V and J genes are TRBV6-5 and TRBJ2-7, with a weak D call TRBD2 (5 bases). Germline CDR1 reads MNHEY; CDR2 reads SVGAGI. This CDR3 is built from 14 residues. The V gene lost 5 bases and the J gene lost 2 bases, with 13 bases spanning the gap. The CDR3 loop is CASSVPGIPYEQYF. The CDR3 bases are TGTGCCAGCAGTGTTCCCGGGATTCCCTACGAGCAGTACTTC.

This chain links TRBV19 with TRBJ2-5, with D perhaps matching TRBD2 (5 bases). V was clipped by 2 bases and J by 5 bases, with 15 bases between them. The CDR3 consists of 15 residues. In germline, CDR1 is LNHDA, CDR2 SQIVND (reference sequence). CDR3 DNA sequence: TGTGCCAGTAGTATACAGGCCTCACTAGGGGAGACCCAGTACTTC. Amino acids: CASSIQASLGETQYF.

This chain uses TRBV19 with TRBJ2-3; D remains ambiguous. The CDR3 spans 12 residues. Trimming took off 5 bases at V and 3 bases at J, with 6 bases between the two ends. Germline V gene data show CDR1 as LNHDA and CDR2 as SQIVND (reference sequence). The CDR3, as DNA: TGTGCCAGTAGTGAATCAACAGATACGCAGTATTTT. Translation gives CASSESTDTQYF.

The chain carries TRBV30 and TRBJ2-7; maybe TRBD1 (6 bases). Germline V gene sequence: CDR1 GTSNPN, CDR2 SVGIG (reference sequence). The CDR3 loop spans 15 amino acids. The V and J ends lost 0 bases and 5 bases respectively, with 17 bases between them. CDR3 protein: CAWSVRAGDPHEQYF. The CDR3 DNA sequence: TGTGCCTGGAGTGTACGGGCAGGGGACCCCCACGAGCAGTACTTC.

CDR3 nucleotides: TGTGCCAGCAGCCCGGGGGGAGGAGGGAATCTAAGGGAAGCTTTCTTT. It encodes CASSPGGGGNLREAFF. The chain combines TRBV5-4 with TRBJ1-1, with a tentative D call TRBD1 (5 bases). Trimming stripped 4 bases from V and 8 bases from J, with 24 bases between. CDR1 and CDR2 (germline): SGHNT, YYREEE (reference sequence). This CDR3 region has 16 residues.

This rearrangement joins TRBV6-5 to TRBJ2-1, with 11 bases that match TRBD2. Germline V lookup: CDR1 MNHEY, CDR2 SVGAGI. This CDR3 is built from 15 residues. Trimming took 6 bases from V and 4 from J; bases not matched to a gene: 5. The CDR3 region is CASSTGTSGYNEQFF. The CDR3 DNA reads as TGTGCCAGCAGCACCGGGACTAGCGGTTACAATGAGCAGTTCTTC.

This chain links TRBV2 with TRBJ1-2; D unresolved. This CDR3 spans 13 amino acids. CDR1 and CDR2 (germline): SNHLY, FYNNEI. V was pared by 7 bases and J by 4 bases, with 13 bases between. The CDR3 DNA sequence: TGTGCCAGCACCCCAACAGATGTCTATGGCTACACCTTC. Protein product: CASTPTDVYGYTF.

The chain joins TRBV6-5 to TRBJ1-5; perhaps TRBD1 as D (5 bases). Trimming pared 8 bases from V and 9 bases from J, leaving 20 bases between. This CDR3 is built from 14 residues. Germline values: CDR1 MNHEY, CDR2 SVGAGI. The CDR3 DNA reads TGTGCCAGCGAGCAACGGGAGGGGACCGGGCCCCAGCATTTT. This codes for CASEQREGTGPQHF.

V gene TRBV18 combines with J gene TRBJ1-1, with a weak D call TRBD1 (5 bases). This CDR3 is built from 15 residues. Germline V CDR1 and CDR2: KGHSH, LQKENI. V was cut by 4 bases and J by 1 base, with 13 bases left in between. The CDR3 spells CASSLYDGTNTEAFF. In DNA form, the CDR3 reads TGTGCCAGCTCACTTTACGACGGGACGAACACTGAAGCTTTCTTT.

The chain links TRBV15 to TRBJ2-5; the D is unclear. The germline CDR1 and CDR2 sequences are LNHNV and YYDKDF (reference sequence). V was shortened by 0 bases and J by 4 bases, with 9 bases between the two germline ends. The CDR3 sequence is 14 residues long. The CDR3 sequence: CATSRDRIPETQYF. CDR3 in DNA: TGTGCCACCAGCAGAGATCGAATACCAGAGACCCAGTACTTC.

The genes are TRBV11-2 and TRBJ2-7, with D perhaps matching TRBD2 (6 bases). Germline V gene sequence: CDR1 SGHAT, CDR2 FQNNGV. This CDR3 has 16 amino acids. Trimming stripped 3 bases from V and 3 bases from J, with 18 bases between. The CDR3 DNA follows: TGTGCCAGCAGCTTCCTTCTGACTGGGCGGGGCTACGAGCAGTACTTC. Amino acid sequence: CASSFLLTGRGYEQYF.

The chain's CDR3 is CASSLVAGPLGNEQFF. CDR3 coding DNA: TGTGCCAGCAGCTTAGTGGCAGGCCCGCTCGGAAATGAGCAGTTCTTC. The chain recombines TRBV11-2 with TRBJ2-1, with unresolved D. The CDR3 extends over 16 amino acids. The V gene's germline CDR1 is SGHAT and CDR2 FQNNGV. The germline V and J ends were trimmed by 1 base and 7 bases, with 17 bases remaining between them.

V is TRBV2 and J is TRBJ1-5; tentatively, D is TRBD1 (6 bases). CDR1 is SNHLY, CDR2 FYNNEI, per germline. V was trimmed by 4 bases and J by 4 bases, leaving 14 bases between them. The CDR3 extends over 15 amino acids. CDR3 in DNA: TGTGCCAGCAGTGTACCCCCAGGGGATAATCAGCCCCAGCATTTT. This gives the protein CASSVPPGDNQPQHF. Supplemented by reference TRBV2 and TRBJ1-5, the full variable domain reads EPEVTQTPSHQVTQMGQEVILRCVPISNHLYFYWYRQILGQKVEFLVSFYNNEISEKSEIFDDQFSVERPDGSNFTLKIRSTKLEDSAMYFCASSVPPGDNQPQHFGDGTRLSIL.

The CDR3 here is CASSPLTMGTSLGYTF. CDR3 in DNA: TGTGCCAGCAGCCCTCTAACCATGGGCACGTCTCTTGGCTACACCTTC. V is TRBV7-9 and J is TRBJ1-2; D gene unclear. The CDR3 is made up of 16 amino acids. Germline CDR1 SEHNR, CDR2 FQNEAQ (reference sequence). V dropped 5 bases and J dropped 7 bases, with 23 bases sitting between them.

V usage is TRBV30 and J usage is TRBJ2-7, with 12 bases aligning to TRBD2. Trimming cost V 3 bases and J 3 bases; bases outside gene matches: 6. The CDR3 totals 15 residues. Germline CDR1 and CDR2: GTSNPN and SVGIG (reference sequence). The CDR3 coding sequence is TGTGCCTGGAGCCCTAGCGGGAGGGCCTTCTACGAGCAGTACTTC. Protein: CAWSPSGRAFYEQYF. The entire variable domain, with the rest obtained from reference TRBV30 and TRBJ2-7, is as follows: SQTIHQWPATLVQPVGSPLSLECTVEGTSNPNLYWYRQAAGRGLQLLFYSVGIGQISSEVPQNLSASRPQDRQFILSSKKLLLSDSGFYLCAWSPSGRAFYEQYFGPGTRLTVT.

This clone was seen only once. The rearrangement links TRBV25-1 to TRBJ2-2; D is ambiguous. This CDR3 contains 14 residues. Germline lookup yields CDR1 MGHDK and CDR2 SYGVNS. Trimming stripped 7 bases from V and 3 bases from J, with 12 bases between. CDR3 protein: CASKNPQDTGELFF. The DNA for the CDR3 is TGTGCCAGCAAAAACCCCCAGGACACCGGGGAGCTGTTTTTT.

The table lists this clone with many counts. The same CDR3 also results from other DNA sequences found in this sample. This sequence joins TRBV2 and TRBJ2-2, with D unclear. The CDR3 is made up of 15 amino acids. Germline loops: CDR1 SNHLY, CDR2 FYNNEI. The germline V and J ends were trimmed by 4 bases and 0 bases, with 9 bases remaining between them. As DNA, the CDR3 is TGTGCCAGCAGTGTCATGGGGTCGAACACCGGGGAGCTGTTTTTT. Its protein is CASSVMGSNTGELFF. Full variable domain (rest looked up from reference TRBV2 and TRBJ2-2): EPEVTQTPSHQVTQMGQEVILRCVPISNHLYFYWYRQILGQKVEFLVSFYNNEISEKSEIFDDQFSVERPDGSNFTLKIRSTKLEDSAMYFCASSVMGSNTGELFFGEGSRLTVL.

As regards this clone: A read error likely explains this, since a far larger clone differs by one base. The rearrangement links TRBV2 to TRBJ2-5, with 8 positions matching TRBD1. The V gene's germline CDR1 is SNHLY and CDR2 FYNNEI. The CDR3 covers 15 residues. The CDR3 DNA reads TGTGCCAGCAGCCGGGACAGGAGCCTTCAAGAGATCCAGTACTTC. This codes for CASSRDRSLQEIQYF. The complete variable domain, with remaining parts taken from reference TRBV2 and TRBJ2-5, reads EPEVTQTPSHQVTQMGQEVILRCVPISNHLYFYWYRQILGQKVEFLVSFYNNEISEKSEIFDDQFSVERPDGSNFTLKIRSTKLEDSAMYFCASSRDRSLQEIQYFGPGTRLLVL.